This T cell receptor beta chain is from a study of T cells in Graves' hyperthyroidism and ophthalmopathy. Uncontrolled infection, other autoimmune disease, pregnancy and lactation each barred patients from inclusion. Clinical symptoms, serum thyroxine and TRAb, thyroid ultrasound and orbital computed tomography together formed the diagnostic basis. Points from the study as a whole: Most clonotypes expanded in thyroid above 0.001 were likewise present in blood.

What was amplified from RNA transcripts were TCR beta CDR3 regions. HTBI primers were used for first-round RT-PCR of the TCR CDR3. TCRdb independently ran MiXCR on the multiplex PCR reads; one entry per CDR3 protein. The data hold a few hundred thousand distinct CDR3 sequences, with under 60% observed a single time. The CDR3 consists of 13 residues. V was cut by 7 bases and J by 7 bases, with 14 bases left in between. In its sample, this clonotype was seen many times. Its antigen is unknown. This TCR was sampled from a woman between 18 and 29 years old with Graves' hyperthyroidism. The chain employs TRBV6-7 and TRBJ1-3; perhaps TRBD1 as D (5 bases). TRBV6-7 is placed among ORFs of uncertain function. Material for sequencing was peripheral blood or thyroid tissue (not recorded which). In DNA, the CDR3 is TGTGCCAGCACCAAACCGGGACTTAACACCATATATTTT. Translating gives CASTKPGLNTIYF.